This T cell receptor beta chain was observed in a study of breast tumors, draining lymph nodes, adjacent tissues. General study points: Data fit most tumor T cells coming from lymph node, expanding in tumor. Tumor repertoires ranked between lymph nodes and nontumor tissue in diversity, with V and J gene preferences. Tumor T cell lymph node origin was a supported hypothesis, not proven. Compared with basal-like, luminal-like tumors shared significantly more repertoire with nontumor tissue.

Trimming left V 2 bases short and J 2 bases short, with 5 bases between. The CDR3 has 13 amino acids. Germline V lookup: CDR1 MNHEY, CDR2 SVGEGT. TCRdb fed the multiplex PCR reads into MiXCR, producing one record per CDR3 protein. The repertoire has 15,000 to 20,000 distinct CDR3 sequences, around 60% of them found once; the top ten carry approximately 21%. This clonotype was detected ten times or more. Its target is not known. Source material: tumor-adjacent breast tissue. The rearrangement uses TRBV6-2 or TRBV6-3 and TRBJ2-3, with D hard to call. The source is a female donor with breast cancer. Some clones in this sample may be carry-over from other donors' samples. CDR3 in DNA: TGTGCCAGCAGTTACAGAGACACAGATACGCAGTATTTT. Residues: CASSYRDTDTQYF.